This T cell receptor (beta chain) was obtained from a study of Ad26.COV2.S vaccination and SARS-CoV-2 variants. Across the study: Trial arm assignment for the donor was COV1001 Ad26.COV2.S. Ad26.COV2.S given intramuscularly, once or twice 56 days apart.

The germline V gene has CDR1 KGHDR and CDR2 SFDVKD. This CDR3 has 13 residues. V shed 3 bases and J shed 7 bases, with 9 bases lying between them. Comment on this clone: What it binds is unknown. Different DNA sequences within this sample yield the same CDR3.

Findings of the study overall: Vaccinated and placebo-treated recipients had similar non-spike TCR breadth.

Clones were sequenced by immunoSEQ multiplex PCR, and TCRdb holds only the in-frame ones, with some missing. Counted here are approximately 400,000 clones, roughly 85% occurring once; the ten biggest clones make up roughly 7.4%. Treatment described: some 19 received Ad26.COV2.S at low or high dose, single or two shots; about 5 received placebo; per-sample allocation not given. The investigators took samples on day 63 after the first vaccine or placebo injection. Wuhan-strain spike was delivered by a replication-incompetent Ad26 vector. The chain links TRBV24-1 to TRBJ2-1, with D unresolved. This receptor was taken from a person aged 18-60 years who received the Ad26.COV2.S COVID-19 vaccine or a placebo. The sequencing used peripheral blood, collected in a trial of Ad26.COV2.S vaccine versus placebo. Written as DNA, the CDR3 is TGTGCCACCAGTGATAACCGAAGAAATGAGCAGTTCTTC. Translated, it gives CATSDNRRNEQFF.